Sequencing of this T cell receptor beta chain was carried out in a study of blood T cell repertoires in COVID-19. Participants' reported clinical history set cohort assignment. Clones were read by immunoSEQ multiplex PCR, and TCRdb kept only the in-frame ones, dropping some. The data show 150,000 to 200,000 clones, with 80% seen just once and 3% to 4% held by the top ten. The receptor was derived from an older woman who had recovered from COVID-19. The sequenced sample consisted of PBMCs or T cells enriched from blood (not recorded which).

CDR3 sequence reads: CASSLRGGEETQYF. The CDR3 coding sequence is TGTGCCAGCAGCCTCCGGGGGGGGGAAGAGACCCAGTACTTC. This chain links TRBV21-1 with TRBJ2-5; TRBD2 is the table's D call, not checked against the DNA. TRBV21-1 is assigned pseudogene status. The CDR3 is 14 amino acids.